This TCR beta chain came from a study of response to subunit inactivated influenza vaccine. Study-wide points: The authors proposed limited new T cell recruitment per seasonal influenza vaccination.

TCRdb redid the calling of the RT-PCR reads with MiXCR, one entry per CDR3 protein. The data show 800,000 or so distinct CDR3 sequences, with 21% seen just once and roughly 10% held by the top ten. The junction had 11 bases not matched to a gene; V was cut back by 3 bases and J by 1 base. The CDR3 is 18 residues long. Germline loops: CDR1 SGHAT, CDR2 FQDESV (reference sequence). This clonotype showed up just a few times. The antigen is undetermined. The chain joins TRBV11-1 to TRBJ2-1, with 8 bases identical to TRBD2. The sequencing used PBMCs from blood, collected 4 to 6 days after vaccination. This clonotype originated in a man in his forties or fifties who received an inactivated influenza vaccine. As DNA, the CDR3 is TGTGCCAGCAGCTTCCCTAGCGGGCCACGGGGGTCCTACAATGAGCAGTTCTTC. As protein: CASSFPSGPRGSYNEQFF.